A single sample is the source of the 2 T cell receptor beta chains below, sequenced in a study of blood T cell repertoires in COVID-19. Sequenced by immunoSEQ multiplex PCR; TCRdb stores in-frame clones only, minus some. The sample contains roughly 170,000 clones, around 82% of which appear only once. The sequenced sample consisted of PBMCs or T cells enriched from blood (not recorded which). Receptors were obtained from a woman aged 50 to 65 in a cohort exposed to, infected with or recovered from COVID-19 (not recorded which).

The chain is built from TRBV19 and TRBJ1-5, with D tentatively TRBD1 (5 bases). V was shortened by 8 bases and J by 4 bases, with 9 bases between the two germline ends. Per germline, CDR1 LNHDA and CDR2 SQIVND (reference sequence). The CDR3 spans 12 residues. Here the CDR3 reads CASHGGNQPQHF. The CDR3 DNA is TGTGCCAGTCATGGGGGGAATCAGCCCCAGCATTTT.

CDR3 sequence: CASSERYGLREKLFF. The CDR3 DNA is TGTGCCAGCAGTGAACGTTACGGGTTGCGTGAAAAACTGTTTTTT. V and J are TRBV25-1 and TRBJ1-4; no definite D call. The V gene's germline CDR1 is MGHDK and CDR2 SYGVNS. CDR3 length: 15 residues. The V end lost 2 bases, the J end lost 7 bases, and 14 bases lay between the germline ends.